This entry concerns a single TCR beta chain. What it binds is unknown. These data are taken from a study of cytomegalovirus exposure and HLA in healthy donors. The study, taken as a whole, reports: TCR beta chain V- and J-gene trimming was linked, in a later analysis, to a missense variant in DCLRE1C. Within an earlier analysis, most TCR beta V segments proved productive either about 87% or about 30% of the time.

Primers included in the PCR were 60 Vbeta and 13 Jbeta primers. TCRdb's copy holds only in-frame clones and misses some; the assay was immunoSEQ multiplex PCR. The sample lists more than 80,000 clones, about 85% occurring once. The source of this sequence is a girl aged 2 to 10 in good health and CMV-seropositive. Sequenced: PBMCs.

The CDR3 loop reads CASRPGGVYEQYF. The CDR3 DNA reads as TGTGCCAGCAGACCCGGGGGGGTCTACGAGCAGTACTTC. The rearrangement links TRBV6-6 to TRBJ2-7; 8 bases are a match to TRBD2. The V gene's germline CDR1 is MNHNY and CDR2 SVGAGI (reference sequence). The length of the CDR3 is 13 residues. After removal of 6 bases from V and 3 bases from J, the junction contained 4 bases not matched to a gene.